A selection of T cell receptor beta chains follows, all from one sample in a study of OX40 agonist ivuxolimab in advanced cancers. Profiling relied on immunoSEQ multiplex PCR, and the TCRdb table lists in-frame clones only, not all of them. The profile shows about 46,000 clones, about 87% of them singletons. Source: CD4+ or CD8+ T cells sorted from blood, taken in a trial of the OX40 agonist ivuxolimab. The receptors shown here come from an adult with an advanced solid tumor such as melanoma, head and neck, liver or kidney cancer. Both conserved end residues are part of each CDR3. D genes are given only for firm matches. The size of a clone is reported for some rows only, either as once, few or many, or as a class for expanded clones.

cdr3_aa: CACEQGNYGYTF
cdr3_nt: TGTGCCTGCGAACAGGGGAACTATGGCTACACCTTC
d_call: TRBD1
v_call: TRBV30
j_call: TRBJ1-2
clone_size: -

cdr3_aa: CASSYLPLQYGTGELFF
cdr3_nt: TGCGCCAGCAGCTATTTACCCCTCCAGTATGGCACCGGGGAGCTGTTTTTT
d_call: -
v_call: TRBV5-1
j_call: TRBJ2-2
clone_size: -

cdr3_aa: CASSLTSYNSPLHF
cdr3_nt: TGTGCCAGCAGCTTAACATCCTATAATTCACCCCTCCACTTT
d_call: -
v_call: TRBV7-6
j_call: TRBJ1-6
clone_size: -

cdr3_aa: CASSQVAQASGLNEQYF
cdr3_nt: TGCGCCAGCAGCCAAGTTGCGCAGGCTAGCGGGCTCAACGAGCAGTACTTC
d_call: TRBD2
v_call: TRBV4-1
j_call: TRBJ2-7
clone_size: -

cdr3_aa: CASSISGVSYNEQFF
cdr3_nt: TGTGCCAGCAGTATTAGCGGGGTTTCCTACAATGAGCAGTTCTTC
d_call: TRBD2
v_call: TRBV6-6
j_call: TRBJ2-1
clone_size: -

cdr3_aa: CASSYSYSEQYF
cdr3_nt: TGTGCCAGCAGTTACTCATACAGCGAGCAGTACTTC
d_call: -
v_call: TRBV6-5
j_call: TRBJ2-7
clone_size: -

cdr3_aa: CASSQDRQGIILMNTEAFF
cdr3_nt: TGCGCCAGCAGCCAAGACCGACAGGGGATAATTTTAATGAACACTGAAGCTTTCTTT
d_call: TRBD1
v_call: TRBV4-1
j_call: TRBJ1-1
clone_size: few

cdr3_aa: CASSLRTSGRDNEQFF
cdr3_nt: TGTGCCAGTAGCCTTAGGACTAGCGGGAGGGACAATGAGCAGTTCTTC
d_call: TRBD2
v_call: TRBV19
j_call: TRBJ2-1
clone_size: -

cdr3_aa: CASSVGGSTEAFF
cdr3_nt: TGTGCCAGCAGTGTTGGAGGAAGCACTGAAGCTTTCTTT
d_call: -
v_call: TRBV6-1
j_call: TRBJ1-1
clone_size: -

cdr3_aa: CSVEVVGSYEQYF
cdr3_nt: TGCAGCGTTGAAGTTGTAGGCAGCTACGAGCAGTACTTC
d_call: -
v_call: TRBV29-1
j_call: TRBJ2-7
clone_size: -

cdr3_aa: CASSLASGGTSGANVLTF
cdr3_nt: TGCGCCAGCAGCCTCGCTAGCGGGGGAACCTCTGGGGCCAACGTCCTGACTTTC
d_call: TRBD2
v_call: TRBV4-3
j_call: TRBJ2-6
clone_size: -

cdr3_aa: CASSSPGQGTREQYF
cdr3_nt: TGTGCTAGCAGTTCGCCGGGACAGGGGACGAGGGAGCAGTACTTC
d_call: TRBD1
v_call: TRBV28
j_call: TRBJ2-7
clone_size: -

cdr3_aa: CASSPGHPRTDTQYF
cdr3_nt: TGTGCCAGCAGCCCAGGACACCCACGCACAGATACGCAGTATTTT
d_call: -
v_call: TRBV13
j_call: TRBJ2-3
clone_size: -

cdr3_aa: CASSPGQGYNEQFF
cdr3_nt: TGTGCCAGCAGCCCGGGACAGGGTTACAATGAGCAGTTCTTC
d_call: TRBD1
v_call: TRBV5-5
j_call: TRBJ2-1
clone_size: once

cdr3_aa: CSVEGGIVADNQETQYF
cdr3_nt: TGCAGCGTTGAAGGAGGGATAGTAGCGGATAACCAAGAGACCCAGTACTTC
d_call: -
v_call: TRBV29-1
j_call: TRBJ2-5
clone_size: -